The entry that follows covers one T cell receptor (beta chain) sequence. Its antigen is unknown. This sample is drawn from a study of OX40 agonist ivuxolimab in advanced cancers. The wider study: The diagnoses of dose-escalation patients were hepatocellular carcinoma, melanoma, renal cell or head and neck cancer. Study outcomes and limitations: There were, on average, more expanded clones in CD8+ T cells than in CD4+.

Libraries were prepared by immunoSEQ multiplex PCR; TCRdb keeps only in-frame clonotypes and omits some of them. Among about 35,000 clones listed, approximately 80% were seen once. The CDR3 is 14 residues long. Germline V gene data show CDR1 as SEHNR and CDR2 as FQNEAQ (reference sequence). V was cut by 3 bases and J by 6 bases, with 12 bases left in between. This receptor was obtained from an adult with an advanced solid tumor such as melanoma, head and neck, liver or kidney cancer. This chain connects TRBV7-9 to TRBJ2-1, with D perhaps TRBD2 (7 bases). This specimen consisted of CD4+ or CD8+ T cells sorted from blood, obtained in a trial of the OX40 agonist ivuxolimab. The CDR3 spells CASSLTSRGNEQFF. Here the CDR3 DNA reads TGTGCCAGCAGCTTGACTAGCAGGGGCAATGAGCAGTTCTTC.